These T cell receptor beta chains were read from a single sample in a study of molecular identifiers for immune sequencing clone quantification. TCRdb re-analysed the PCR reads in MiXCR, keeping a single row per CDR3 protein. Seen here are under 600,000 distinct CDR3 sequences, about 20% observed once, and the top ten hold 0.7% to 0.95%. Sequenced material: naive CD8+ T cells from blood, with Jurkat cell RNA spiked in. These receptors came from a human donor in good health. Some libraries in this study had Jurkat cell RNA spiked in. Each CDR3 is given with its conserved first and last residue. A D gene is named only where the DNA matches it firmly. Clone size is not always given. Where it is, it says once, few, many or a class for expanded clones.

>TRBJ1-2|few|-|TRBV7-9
CASSRTPSGEGYTF
TGTGCCAGCAGTCGGACTCCCTCCGGGGAGGGTTACACCTTC
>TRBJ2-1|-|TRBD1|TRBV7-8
CVSSAEGQSYNEQFF
TGTGTCAGCAGCGCCGAGGGACAGTCCTACAATGAGCAGTTCTTC
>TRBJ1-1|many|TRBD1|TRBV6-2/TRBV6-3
CASSYGQGAGAEAFF
TGTGCCAGCAGTTACGGACAGGGCGCGGGGGCTGAAGCTTTCTTT
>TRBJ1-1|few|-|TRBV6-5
CATRDFGTEAFF
TGTGCCACCCGGGACTTCGGAACTGAAGCTTTCTTT
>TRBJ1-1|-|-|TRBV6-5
CASSLNLPPGPNTEAFF
TGTGCCAGCAGTCTAAACCTTCCGCCCGGGCCCAACACTGAAGCTTTCTTT
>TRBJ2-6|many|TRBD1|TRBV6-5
CASSYGTGGPSGANVLTF
TGTGCCAGCAGTTACGGGACAGGGGGCCCGTCTGGGGCCAACGTCCTGACTTTC
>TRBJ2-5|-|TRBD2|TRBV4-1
CASSQVNLAGETQYF
TGCGCCAGCAGCCAAGTTAACCTAGCGGGTGAGACCCAGTACTTC
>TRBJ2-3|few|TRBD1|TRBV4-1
CASSQRTGMVTDTQYF
TGCGCCAGCAGCCAACGGACAGGGATGGTAACAGATACGCAGTATTTT
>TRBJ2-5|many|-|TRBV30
CAWSGQGETQYF
TGTGCCTGGAGTGGCCAGGGAGAGACCCAGTACTTC
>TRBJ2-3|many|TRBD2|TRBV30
CAWSGRLATDTQYF
TGTGCCTGGAGTGGCAGACTAGCGACAGATACGCAGTATTTT
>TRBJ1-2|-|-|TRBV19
CASSIVPGDTGGYTF
TGTGCCAGTAGTATTGTCCCAGGGGACACGGGAGGCTACACCTTC
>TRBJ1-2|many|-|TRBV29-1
CSVEETNYGYTF
TGCAGCGTTGAAGAAACGAACTATGGCTACACCTTC
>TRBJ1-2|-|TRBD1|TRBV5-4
CASSSTGGGYGYTF
TGTGCCAGCAGCTCGACAGGGGGCGGCTATGGCTACACCTTC
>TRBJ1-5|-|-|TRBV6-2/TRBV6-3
CASSYGGAGQPQHF
TGTGCCAGCAGTTACGGGGGCGCAGGGCAGCCCCAGCATTTT
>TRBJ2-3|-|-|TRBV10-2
CASSAFLTSADTQYF
TGCGCCAGCAGTGCCTTCCTAACTTCTGCAGATACGCAGTATTTT
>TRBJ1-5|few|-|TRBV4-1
CASSQAPGGNQPQHF
TGCGCCAGCAGCCAAGCCCCTGGGGGGAATCAGCCCCAGCATTTT
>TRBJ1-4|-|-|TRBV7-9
CASSPGDYRGEKLFF
TGTGCCAGCAGCCCCGGGGACTACCGGGGGGAAAAACTGTTTTTT
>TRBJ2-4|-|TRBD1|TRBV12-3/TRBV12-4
CASSSTGVGKNIQYF
TGTGCCAGCAGTTCGACAGGGGTAGGCAAAAACATTCAGTACTTC
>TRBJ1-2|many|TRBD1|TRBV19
CASSFSGGNPSIYGYTF
TGTGCCAGTAGTTTCTCAGGGGGTAATCCCTCTATCTATGGCTACACCTTC
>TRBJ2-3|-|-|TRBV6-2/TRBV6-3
CASSYSFSRSDTQYF
TGTGCCAGCAGTTACTCGTTCTCACGCTCAGATACGCAGTATTTT
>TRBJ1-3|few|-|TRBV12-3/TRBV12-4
CASSDTGTSGNTIYF
TGTGCCAGCAGCGATACCGGGACAAGTGGAAACACCATATATTTT
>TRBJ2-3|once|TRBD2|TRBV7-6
CASSWSSGGGYGTDTQYF
TGTGCCAGCAGCTGGTCTAGCGGGGGGGGTTATGGCACAGATACGCAGTATTTT
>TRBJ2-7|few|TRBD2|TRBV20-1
CSANWVAGGGEQYF
TGCAGTGCTAATTGGGTAGCGGGAGGCGGCGAGCAGTACTTC
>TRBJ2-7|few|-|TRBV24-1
CATSESLQGAYEQYF
TGTGCCACCAGTGAATCTCTGCAGGGTGCTTACGAGCAGTACTTC
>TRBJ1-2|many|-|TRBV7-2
CASSLYSHMGYTF
TGTGCCAGCAGCTTATATTCTCATATGGGCTACACCTTC
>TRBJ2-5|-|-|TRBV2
CASSESGPVEETQYF
TGTGCCAGCAGTGAAAGTGGGCCGGTTGAAGAGACCCAGTACTTC
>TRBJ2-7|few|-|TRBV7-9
CASSYSVHEQYF
TGTGCCAGCAGCTACAGTGTTCACGAGCAGTACTTC
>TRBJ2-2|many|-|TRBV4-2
CASSQESSYTGELFF
TGTGCCAGCAGCCAAGAGTCCTCTTACACCGGGGAGCTGTTTTTT
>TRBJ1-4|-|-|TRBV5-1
CASSSTPGGTDVLNEKLFF
TGCGCCAGCAGCTCAACACCCGGGGGGACGGACGTACTTAATGAAAAACTGTTTTTT
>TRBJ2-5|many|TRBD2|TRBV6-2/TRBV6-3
CASRAPGLAGGETQYF
TGTGCCAGCAGAGCACCCGGACTAGCGGGAGGAGAGACCCAGTACTTC
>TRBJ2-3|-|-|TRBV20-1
CSARDTRVDTQYF
TGCAGTGCTAGAGATACCAGGGTAGATACGCAGTATTTT
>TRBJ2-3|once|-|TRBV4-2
CAGSPISTDTQYF
TGTGCCGGCAGCCCGATTAGCACAGATACGCAGTATTTT
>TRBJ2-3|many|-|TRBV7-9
CASSLSQRRSTDTQYF
TGTGCCAGCAGCCTGAGCCAGCGGAGAAGCACAGATACGCAGTATTTT
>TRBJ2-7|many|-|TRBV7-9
CASSRTTSYEQYF
TGTGCCAGCAGCCGGACTACCTCCTACGAGCAGTACTTC
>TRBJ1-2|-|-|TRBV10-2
CASSESGNGYTF
TGCGCCAGCAGTGAGTCAGGGAATGGCTACACCTTC
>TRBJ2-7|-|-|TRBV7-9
CASSATDYEQYF
TGTGCCAGCAGCGCGACAGACTACGAGCAGTACTTC
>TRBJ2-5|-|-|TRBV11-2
CASSFGVTQYF
TGTGCCAGCAGCTTTGGAGTAACCCAGTACTTC
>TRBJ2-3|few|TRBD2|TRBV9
CASSETRAGGADTQYF
TGTGCCAGCAGCGAAACCAGAGCGGGAGGGGCAGATACGCAGTATTTT
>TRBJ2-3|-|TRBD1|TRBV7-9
CASSLGQGVTDTQYF
TGTGCCAGCAGCTTAGGACAGGGGGTCACAGATACGCAGTATTTT
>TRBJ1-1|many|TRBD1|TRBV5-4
CASSLEQGAFTEAFF
TGTGCCAGCAGCTTGGAACAGGGGGCCTTCACTGAAGCTTTCTTT
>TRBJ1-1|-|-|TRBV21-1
CASSTRQGADTEAFF
TGTGCCAGCAGCACCCGACAGGGGGCCGACACTGAAGCTTTCTTT
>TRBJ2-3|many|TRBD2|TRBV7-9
CASSIGTSGTDTQYF
TGTGCCAGCAGCATCGGGACTAGCGGCACAGATACGCAGTATTTT
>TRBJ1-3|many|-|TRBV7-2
CASSLGTSSGNTIYF
TGTGCCAGCAGCTTAGGGACGAGCTCTGGAAACACCATATATTTT
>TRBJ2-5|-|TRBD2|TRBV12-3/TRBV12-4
CASMTSGGSGQETQYF
TGTGCCAGCATGACCAGCGGGGGATCGGGGCAAGAGACCCAGTACTTC
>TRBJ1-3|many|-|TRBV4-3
CASSQDPIRTSGNTIYF
TGCGCCAGCAGCCAAGATCCGATCAGAACCTCTGGAAACACCATATATTTT
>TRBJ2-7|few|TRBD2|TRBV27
CASSLIRTSPNTYEQYF
TGTGCCAGCAGTTTAATTAGGACTAGCCCAAACACCTACGAGCAGTACTTC
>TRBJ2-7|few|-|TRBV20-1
CSAGGWGDNPHVTGEQYF
TGCAGTGCCGGGGGGTGGGGGGACAACCCGCATGTAACCGGTGAGCAGTACTTC
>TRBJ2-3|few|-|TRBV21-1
CASVPQGARSTDTQYF
TGTGCCAGCGTTCCACAGGGGGCGCGGAGCACAGATACGCAGTATTTT
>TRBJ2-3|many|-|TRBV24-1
CATSDFKDSRILETQYF
TGTGCCACCAGTGATTTTAAGGACAGTCGGATCTTGGAGACGCAGTATTTT
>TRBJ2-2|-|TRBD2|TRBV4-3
CASSQDLSGSNTGELFF
TGCGCCAGCAGCCAAGATCTGAGCGGGAGCAACACCGGGGAGCTGTTTTTT
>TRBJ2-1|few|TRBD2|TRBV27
CASSLTLLAGGYNEQFF
TGTGCCAGCAGTCTAACCTTGCTAGCGGGGGGATACAATGAGCAGTTCTTC
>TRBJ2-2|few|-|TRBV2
CASRGLRYKAGELFF
TGTGCCAGCAGGGGACTTCGTTATAAGGCCGGGGAGCTGTTTTTT
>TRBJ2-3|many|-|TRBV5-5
CASSLWQITDTQYF
TGTGCCAGCAGCTTATGGCAGATAACAGATACGCAGTATTTT
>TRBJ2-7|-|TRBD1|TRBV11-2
CASSLGRDSRTYEQYF
TGTGCCAGCAGCTTAGGACGGGACAGCCGAACGTACGAGCAGTACTTC
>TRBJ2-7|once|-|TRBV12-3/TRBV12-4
CASSFYDYEQYF
TGTGCCAGCAGTTTCTACGACTACGAGCAGTACTTC
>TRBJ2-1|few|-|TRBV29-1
CSVDPGGPYNEQFF
TGCAGCGTTGATCCGGGGGGCCCATACAATGAGCAGTTCTTC
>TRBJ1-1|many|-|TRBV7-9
CASSNIYTEAFF
TGTGCCAGCAGTAACATTTACACTGAAGCTTTCTTT
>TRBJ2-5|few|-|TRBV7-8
CASSLPLGETQYF
TGTGCCAGCAGCTTACCCTTGGGGGAGACCCAGTACTTC
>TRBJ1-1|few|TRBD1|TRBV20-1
CSARDRGWNTEAFF
TGCAGTGCTAGAGACAGGGGGTGGAACACTGAAGCTTTCTTT